The 9 T cell receptor beta chains reported below all come from one sample, sequenced in a study of shared clonotypes between healthy human individuals. Naive-designated CD8 cells lacked CD45RO, were positively enriched for CCR7, and omitted terminally differentiated effector memory CD45RA+ cells. Assay used: immunoSEQ multiplex PCR; TCRdb lists only in-frame clones, some missing. The sample has a few million clones; 90% to 95% are singletons. The material sequenced was naive CD8+ T cells from PBMCs. Receptors were obtained from a man in his late teens or twenties in good health. Some clones in this sample may be carry-over from other donors' samples.

The count of this clone is one. The chain combines TRBV6-5 with TRBJ1-4; 8 nucleotides line up with TRBD1. The CDR3 runs to 12 residues. Germline V gives CDR1 MNHEY, CDR2 SVGAGI. Trimming took 6 bases from V and 8 from J; bases not matched to a gene: 2. This CDR3 reads CASRRTGEKLFF. DNA for the CDR3: TGTGCCAGCAGGAGGACAGGGGAAAAACTGTTTTTT.

The chain recombines TRBV9 with TRBJ2-7, with TRBD2 as a possible D gene (6 bases). Germline V lookup: CDR1 SGDLS, CDR2 YYNGEE. V was trimmed by 4 bases and J by 5 bases, leaving 25 bases between them. The CDR3 is 17 amino acids. DNA for the CDR3: TGTGCCAGCAGCCCCCGGGCGAGGCGGGACTGGCCCCACGAGCAGTACTTC. It specifies CASSPRARRDWPHEQYF.

The chain recombines TRBV15 with TRBJ1-5; D is possibly TRBD1 (5 bases). Germline CDR1 reads LNHNV; CDR2 reads YYDKDF (reference sequence). Trimming took off 3 bases at V and 0 bases at J, with 12 bases between the two ends. CDR3 length equals 16 residues. CDR3 DNA sequence: TGTGCCACCAGCAGTGACCGGGACCATAGCAATCAGCCCCAGCATTTT. This translates into CATSSDRDHSNQPQHF.

This clone was seen just once. This sequence joins TRBV28 and TRBJ2-7, with 15 positions matching TRBD2. There are 19 residues in the CDR3. Per the germline V gene, CDR1 is MDHEN and CDR2 is SYDVKM. V lost 0 bases and J lost 3; bases outside the gene matches: 9. DNA for the CDR3: TGTGCCAGCAGTTTATGGGTGGGGACTAGCGGGAGGAGAAACTACGAGCAGTACTTC. As protein: CASSLWVGTSGRRNYEQYF.

This chain joins TRBV5-4 and TRBJ2-7; D might be TRBD1 (6 bases). Trimming removed 3 bases from V and 5 bases from J, with 12 bases in between. Germline V lookup: CDR1 SGHNT, CDR2 YYREEE (reference sequence). The CDR3 has 13 amino acids. CDR3 protein: CASSWAGVDEQYF. For the CDR3, the DNA is TGTGCCAGCAGCTGGGCAGGGGTCGACGAGCAGTACTTC.

The V gene is TRBV5-6, the J gene TRBJ2-1, with TRBD1 identical over 10 bases. The CDR3 is 15 amino acids. Unmatched junction bases numbered 3, after V lost 0 bases and J lost 6 bases. Germline V gene data show CDR1 as SGHDT and CDR2 as YYEEEE. The CDR3 DNA follows: TGTGCCAGCAGCTTGGTGCGGGACAGGGGCAATGAGCAGTTCTTC. This translates into CASSLVRDRGNEQFF.

V usage is TRBV4-3 and J usage is TRBJ1-1; unclear D gene. Germline loops: CDR1 LGHNA, CDR2 YSLEER. The CDR3 runs 15 residues. With 6 bases removed from V and 6 bases from J, the gap between germline ends came to 20 bases. The CDR3 loop reads CASSPSRPGVAEAFF. CDR3 nucleotides: TGCGCCAGCAGTCCCTCCCGGCCGGGAGTCGCTGAAGCTTTCTTT.

V usage is TRBV19 and J usage is TRBJ2-1, with D possibly matching TRBD2 (7 bases). Germline values: CDR1 LNHDA, CDR2 SQIVND (reference sequence). The CDR3 has 14 residues. V was shortened by 10 bases and J by 7 bases, with 20 bases between the two germline ends. CDR3 sequence (DNA): TGTGCCACGAGGGGGGGGCCGTTCTTTAATGAGCAGTTCTTC. Its translation: CATRGGPFFNEQFF.

This sequence joins TRBV27 and TRBJ1-2; no clear D gene. The germline gives CDR1 MNHEY, CDR2 SMNVEV (reference sequence). CDR3 length equals 16 residues. The germline V and J ends were trimmed by 2 bases and 4 bases, with 17 bases remaining between them. CDR3 residues: CASSLSSRAVVYGYTF. CDR3 bases: TGTGCCAGCAGTTTAAGCTCAAGGGCGGTGGTCTATGGCTACACCTTC.